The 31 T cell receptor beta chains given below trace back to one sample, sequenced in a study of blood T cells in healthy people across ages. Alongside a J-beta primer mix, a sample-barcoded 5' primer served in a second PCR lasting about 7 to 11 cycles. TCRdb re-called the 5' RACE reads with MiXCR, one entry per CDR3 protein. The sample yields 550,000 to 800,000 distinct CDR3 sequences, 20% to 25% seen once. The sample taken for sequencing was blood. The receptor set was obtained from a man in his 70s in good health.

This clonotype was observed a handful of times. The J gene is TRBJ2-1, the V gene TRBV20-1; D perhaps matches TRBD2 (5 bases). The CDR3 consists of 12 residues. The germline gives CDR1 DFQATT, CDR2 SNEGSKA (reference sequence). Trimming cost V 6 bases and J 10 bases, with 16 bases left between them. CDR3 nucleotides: TGCAGTGCCGAAACGGACTTAAGGGAGCAGTTCTTC. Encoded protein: CSAETDLREQFF.

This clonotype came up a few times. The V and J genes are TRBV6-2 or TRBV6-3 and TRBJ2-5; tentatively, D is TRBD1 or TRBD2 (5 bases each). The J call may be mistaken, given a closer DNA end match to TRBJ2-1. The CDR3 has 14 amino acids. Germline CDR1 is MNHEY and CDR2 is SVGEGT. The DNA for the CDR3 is TGTGCCAGCAGTAGAGGGACGGAGTACAATGAGCAGTTCTTC. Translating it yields CASSRGTEYNEQFF.

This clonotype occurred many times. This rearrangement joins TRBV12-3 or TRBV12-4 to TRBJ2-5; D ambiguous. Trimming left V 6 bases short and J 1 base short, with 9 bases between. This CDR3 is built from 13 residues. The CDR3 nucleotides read TGTGCCAGCAGCAAGAACAGCCAAGAGACCCAGTACTTC. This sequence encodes CASSKNSQETQYF.

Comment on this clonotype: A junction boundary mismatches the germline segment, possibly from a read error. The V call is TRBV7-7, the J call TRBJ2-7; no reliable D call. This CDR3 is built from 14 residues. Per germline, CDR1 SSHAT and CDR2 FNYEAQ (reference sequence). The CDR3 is CASSLGQPPYEQYF. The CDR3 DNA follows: TGTGCTAGCAGCTTAGGTCAGCCCCCCTACGAGCAGTACTTC.

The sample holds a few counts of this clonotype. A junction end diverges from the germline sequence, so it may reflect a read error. The CDR3 coding sequence is TGCGCCAGCAGCGAAGAGCGCCACCGCTCCTACGAGCAGTACTTC. This codes for CASSEERHRSYEQYF. V is TRBV4-1 and J is TRBJ2-7; D remains ambiguous. This CDR3 has 15 residues. Germline V gene sequence: CDR1 MGHRA, CDR2 YSYEKL.

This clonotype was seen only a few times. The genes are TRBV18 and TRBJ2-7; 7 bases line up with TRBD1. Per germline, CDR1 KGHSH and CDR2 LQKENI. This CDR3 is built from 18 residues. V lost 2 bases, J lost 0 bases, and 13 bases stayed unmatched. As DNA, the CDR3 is TGTGCCAGCTCACCAATACAGGGGACACAACGGGGCTCCTACGAGCAGTACTTC. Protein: CASSPIQGTQRGSYEQYF.

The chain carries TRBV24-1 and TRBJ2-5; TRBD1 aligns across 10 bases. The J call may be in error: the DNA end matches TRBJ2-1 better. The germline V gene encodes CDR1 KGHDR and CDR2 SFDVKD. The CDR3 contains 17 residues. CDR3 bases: TGTGCCACCAGTGACCGCACCGGGACAGGGGATTACAATGAGCAGTTCTTC. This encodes CATSDRTGTGDYNEQFF.

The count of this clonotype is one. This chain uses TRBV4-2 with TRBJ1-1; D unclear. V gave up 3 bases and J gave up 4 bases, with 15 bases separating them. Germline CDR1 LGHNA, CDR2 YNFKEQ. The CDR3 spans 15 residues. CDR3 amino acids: CASSQPDVGITEAFF. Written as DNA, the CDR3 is TGTGCCAGCAGCCAGCCGGACGTGGGTATCACTGAAGCTTTCTTT.

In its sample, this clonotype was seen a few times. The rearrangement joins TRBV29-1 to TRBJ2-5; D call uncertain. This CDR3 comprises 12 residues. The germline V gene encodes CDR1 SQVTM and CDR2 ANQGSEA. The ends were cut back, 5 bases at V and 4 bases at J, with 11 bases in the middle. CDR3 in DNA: TGCAGCGTTAGGCCCGCCCTAGAGACCCAGTACTTC. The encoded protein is CSVRPALETQYF.

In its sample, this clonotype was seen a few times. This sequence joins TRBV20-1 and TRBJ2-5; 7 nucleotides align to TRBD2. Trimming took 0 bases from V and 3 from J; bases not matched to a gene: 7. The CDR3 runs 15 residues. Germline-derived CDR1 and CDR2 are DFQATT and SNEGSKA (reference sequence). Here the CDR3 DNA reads TGCAGTGCTAGAGATGGGCTAGCGGTTAAAGAGACCCAGTACTTC. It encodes CSARDGLAVKETQYF.

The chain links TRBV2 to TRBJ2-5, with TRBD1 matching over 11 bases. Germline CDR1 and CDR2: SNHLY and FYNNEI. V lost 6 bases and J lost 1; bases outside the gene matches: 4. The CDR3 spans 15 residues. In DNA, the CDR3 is TGTGCCAGCAGCGGGACAGGGGGTGCCCAAGAGACCCAGTACTTC. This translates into CASSGTGGAQETQYF.

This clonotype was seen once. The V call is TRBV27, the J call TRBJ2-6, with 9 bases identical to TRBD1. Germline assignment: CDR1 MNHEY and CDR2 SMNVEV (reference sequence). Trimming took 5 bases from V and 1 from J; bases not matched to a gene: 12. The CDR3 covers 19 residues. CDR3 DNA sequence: TGTGCCAGCAGTACACGCTGGGACAGGGATTGGTCTGGGGCCAACGTCCTGACTTTC. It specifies CASSTRWDRDWSGANVLTF.

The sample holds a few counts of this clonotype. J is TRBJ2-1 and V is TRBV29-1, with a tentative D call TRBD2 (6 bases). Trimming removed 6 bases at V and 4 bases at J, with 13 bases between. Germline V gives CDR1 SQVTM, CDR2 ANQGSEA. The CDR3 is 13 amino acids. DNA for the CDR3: TGCAGCGTGCTAGCGATAGATTACAATGAGCAGTTCTTC. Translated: CSVLAIDYNEQFF.

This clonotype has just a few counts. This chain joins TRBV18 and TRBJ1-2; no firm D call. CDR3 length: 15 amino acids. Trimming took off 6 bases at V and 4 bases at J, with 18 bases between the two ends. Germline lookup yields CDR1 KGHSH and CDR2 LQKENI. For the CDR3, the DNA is TGTGCCAGCTCGAGAGGCGCCACGCAGACCTATGGCTACACCTTC. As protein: CASSRGATQTYGYTF. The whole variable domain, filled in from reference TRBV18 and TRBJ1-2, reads NAGVMQNPRHLVRRRGQEARLRCSPMKGHSHVYWYRQLPEEGLKFMVYLQKENIIDESGMPKERFSAEFPKEGPSILRIQQVVRGDSAAYFCASSRGATQTYGYTFGSGTRLTVV.

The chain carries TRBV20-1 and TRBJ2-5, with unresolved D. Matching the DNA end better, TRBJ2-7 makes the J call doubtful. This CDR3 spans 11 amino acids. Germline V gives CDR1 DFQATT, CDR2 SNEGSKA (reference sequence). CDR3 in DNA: TGCAGTGCCGCCTCCGACCTCGAGCAGTACTTC. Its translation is CSAASDLEQYF.

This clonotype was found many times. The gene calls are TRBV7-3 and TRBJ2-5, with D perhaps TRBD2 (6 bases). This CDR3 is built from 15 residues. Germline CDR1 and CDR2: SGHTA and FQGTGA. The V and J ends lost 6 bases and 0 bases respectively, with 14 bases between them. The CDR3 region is CASSYGGTDQETQYF. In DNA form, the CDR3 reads TGTGCCAGCAGTTACGGCGGGACGGACCAAGAGACCCAGTACTTC.

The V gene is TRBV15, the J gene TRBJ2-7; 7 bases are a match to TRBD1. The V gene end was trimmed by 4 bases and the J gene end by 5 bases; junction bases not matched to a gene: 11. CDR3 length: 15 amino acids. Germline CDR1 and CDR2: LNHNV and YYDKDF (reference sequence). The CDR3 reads CATSKGGASFNEQYF. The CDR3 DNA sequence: TGTGCCACCAGCAAAGGGGGCGCGTCGTTTAACGAGCAGTACTTC.

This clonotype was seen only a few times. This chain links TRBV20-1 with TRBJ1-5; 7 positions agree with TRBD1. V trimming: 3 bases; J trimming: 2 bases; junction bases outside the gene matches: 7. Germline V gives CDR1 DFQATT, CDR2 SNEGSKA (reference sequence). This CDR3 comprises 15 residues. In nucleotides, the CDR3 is TGCAGTGCTAGTGTTGGTCAGGGGGGCAATCAGCCCCAGCATTTT. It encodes CSASVGQGGNQPQHF.

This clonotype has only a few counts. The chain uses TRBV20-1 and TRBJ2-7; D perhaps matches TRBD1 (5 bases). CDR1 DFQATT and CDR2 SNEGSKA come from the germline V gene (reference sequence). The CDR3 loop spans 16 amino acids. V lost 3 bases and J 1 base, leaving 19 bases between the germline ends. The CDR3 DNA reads TGCAGTGCTAGGGAACTCCGGCAGGGAAGGTCCTACGAGCAGTACTTC. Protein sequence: CSARELRQGRSYEQYF.

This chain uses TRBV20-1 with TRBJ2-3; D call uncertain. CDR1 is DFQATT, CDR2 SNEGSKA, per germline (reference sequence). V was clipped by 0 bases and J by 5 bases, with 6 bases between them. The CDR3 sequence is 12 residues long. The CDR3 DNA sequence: TGCAGTGCTAGAGAGGGCATAGATACGCAGTATTTT. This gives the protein CSAREGIDTQYF.

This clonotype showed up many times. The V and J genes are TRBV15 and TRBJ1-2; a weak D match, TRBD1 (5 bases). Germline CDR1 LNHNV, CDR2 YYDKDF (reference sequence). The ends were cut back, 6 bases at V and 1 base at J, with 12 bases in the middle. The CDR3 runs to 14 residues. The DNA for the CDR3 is TGTGCCACCAGTCTTACGGGGGTTAACTATGGCTACACCTTC. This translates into CATSLTGVNYGYTF.

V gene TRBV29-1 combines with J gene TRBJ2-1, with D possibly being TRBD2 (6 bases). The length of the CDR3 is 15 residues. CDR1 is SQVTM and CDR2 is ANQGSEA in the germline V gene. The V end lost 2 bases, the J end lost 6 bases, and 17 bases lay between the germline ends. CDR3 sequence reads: CSVETSFDLGNEQFF. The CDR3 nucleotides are TGCAGCGTTGAAACTAGCTTCGATTTGGGCAATGAGCAGTTCTTC.

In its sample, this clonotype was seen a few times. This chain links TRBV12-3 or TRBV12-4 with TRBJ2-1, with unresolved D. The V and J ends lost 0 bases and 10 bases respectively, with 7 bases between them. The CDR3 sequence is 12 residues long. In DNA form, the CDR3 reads TGTGCCAGCAGTTTAGCTAGGACGGAGCAGTTCTTC. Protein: CASSLARTEQFF.

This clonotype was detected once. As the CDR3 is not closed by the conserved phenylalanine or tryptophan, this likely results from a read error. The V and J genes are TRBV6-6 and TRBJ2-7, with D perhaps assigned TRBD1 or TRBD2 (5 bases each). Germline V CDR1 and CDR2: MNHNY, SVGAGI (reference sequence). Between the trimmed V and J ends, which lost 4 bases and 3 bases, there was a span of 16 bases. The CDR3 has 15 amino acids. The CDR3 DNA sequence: TGTGCCAGCAGTTGCTCGATCGGGGCTCACTACGAGCAGTACCTC. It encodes CASSCSIGAHYEQYL.

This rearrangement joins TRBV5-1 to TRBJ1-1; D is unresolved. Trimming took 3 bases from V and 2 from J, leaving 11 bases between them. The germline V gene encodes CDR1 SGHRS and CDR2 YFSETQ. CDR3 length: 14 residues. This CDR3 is CASSSLDGNTEAFF. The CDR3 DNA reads TGCGCCAGCAGCTCTCTGGACGGCAACACTGAAGCTTTCTTT.

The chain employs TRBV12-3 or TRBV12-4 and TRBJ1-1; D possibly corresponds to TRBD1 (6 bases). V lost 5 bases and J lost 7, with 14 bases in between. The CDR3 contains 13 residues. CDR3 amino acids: CASSVQGSNEAFF. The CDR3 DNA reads TGTGCCAGCAGTGTTCAGGGGTCAAATGAAGCTTTCTTT.

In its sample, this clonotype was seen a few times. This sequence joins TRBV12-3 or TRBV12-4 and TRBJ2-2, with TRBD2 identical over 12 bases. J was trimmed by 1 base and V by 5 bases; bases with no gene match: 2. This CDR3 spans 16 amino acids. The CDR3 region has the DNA TGTGCCAGCAGTCCGGGACTAGCGGGGAACACCGGGGAGCTGTTTTTT. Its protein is CASSPGLAGNTGELFF.

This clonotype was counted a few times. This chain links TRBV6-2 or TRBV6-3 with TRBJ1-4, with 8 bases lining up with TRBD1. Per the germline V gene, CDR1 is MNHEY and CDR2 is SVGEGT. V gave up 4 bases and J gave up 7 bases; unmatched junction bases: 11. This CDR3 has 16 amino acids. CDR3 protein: CASSSPGQEMSEKLFF. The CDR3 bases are TGTGCCAGCAGTTCGCCGGGACAGGAGATGAGTGAAAAACTGTTTTTT.

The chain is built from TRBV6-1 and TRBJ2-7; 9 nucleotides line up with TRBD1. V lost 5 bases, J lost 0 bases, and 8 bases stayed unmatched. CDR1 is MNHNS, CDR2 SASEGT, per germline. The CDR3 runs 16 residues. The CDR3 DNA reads TGTGCCAGCAGTCAAGGACAGGGGACGAGCTCCTACGAGCAGTACTTC. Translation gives CASSQGQGTSSYEQYF.

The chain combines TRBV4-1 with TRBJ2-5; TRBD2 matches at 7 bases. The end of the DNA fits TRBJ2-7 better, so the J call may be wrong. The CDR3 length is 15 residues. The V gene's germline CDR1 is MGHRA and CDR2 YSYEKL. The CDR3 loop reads CASSQVPLAAYEQYF. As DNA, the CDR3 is TGCGCCAGCAGCCAAGTACCGCTAGCGGCCTACGAGCAGTACTTC.

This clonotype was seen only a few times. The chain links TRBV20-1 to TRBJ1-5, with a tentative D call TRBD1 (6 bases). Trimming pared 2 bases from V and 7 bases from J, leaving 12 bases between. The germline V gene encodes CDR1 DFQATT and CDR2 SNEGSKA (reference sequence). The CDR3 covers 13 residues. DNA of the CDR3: TGCAGTGCTAGACAGGGGCTAGAGCAGCCCCAGCATTTT. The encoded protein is CSARQGLEQPQHF.